This T cell receptor beta chain was obtained from a study of control samples from healthy donors and cancer patients. V shed 6 bases, J shed 7 bases, and the junction held 8 bases outside the gene matches. Looked up from germline, CDR1 is MDHEN and CDR2 is SYDVKM. CDR3 length: 14 amino acids. Profiling relied on immunoSEQ multiplex PCR, and the TCRdb table lists in-frame clones only, not all of them. The table has 100,000 to 150,000 clones, roughly 90% seen once. This clonotype was obtained from a man in his forties or fifties in good health. Sequences were obtained from blood. The genes are TRBV28 and TRBJ1-2; 10 positions agree with TRBD1. The CDR3 reads CASRSGQGVAGYTF. The DNA of the CDR3 is TGTGCCAGCAGGTCCGGACAGGGGGTAGCTGGCTACACCTTC.